Listed below are T cell receptor beta chains from one sample, sequenced in a study of vaccination effects on CD4 cells after COVID-19. Their antigens remain unidentified. Profiling relied on immunoSEQ multiplex PCR, and the TCRdb table lists in-frame clones only, not all of them. Among roughly 46,000 clones listed, nearly 75% were seen once. The sequences come from CD4+ T cells from PBMCs cultured with HCoV-OC43 spike peptides, collected after COVID-19 vaccination. The source of these receptors is a human donor who received a COVID-19 vaccine. Each CDR3 is given with its conserved first and last residue. Some rows mark clone size as missing; the rest say once, few, many or name a class of expanded clone.

clone_size v_call cdr3_aa
few TRBV7-9 CASISHSGSGGTRETQYF
NA TRBV5-4 CASSQGQGRGEQYF
NA TRBV6-5 CASADRRLNTEAFF
NA TRBV6-4 CASRADRRHSPLHF
few TRBV9 CASSVAGEAGFEQFF
NA TRBV20-1 CSAIGYTEAFF
once TRBV7-6 CASSPQGGGSRGYGYTF
NA TRBV7-9 CASSRGTSGGDTQYF
NA TRBV24-1 CATSDSGTGNTEAFF
NA TRBV5-6 CASSLVVRGTQETQYF
NA TRBV18 CASSPTRQGGISGNTIYF
NA TRBV18 CASSQGNEQYF
few TRBV19 CASSIDGHSNQPQHF
NA TRBV14 CASSLGTWGTQYF
NA TRBV10-2 CASSFQQETYEQYF
NA TRBV7-2 CASSPQAVRADTQYF
few TRBV7-9 CASSPRAGLFPVGHEKLFF
few TRBV29-1 CSVDGSGNTIYF
NA TRBV5-1 CASSLDTYGYTF
once TRBV7-2 CASSVGPGVRSPLHF
NA TRBV27 CASSFRETALYNEQFF
once TRBV4-1 CASSPGQFYRGGYTF
NA TRBV20-1 CSASQQGDQPQHF
NA TRBV12-3/TRBV12-4 CASSFSQGPQHF
once TRBV7-9 CASSPTERGKRYGYTF
many TRBV2 CASSVVENTEAFF
NA TRBV7-9 CASSLVEFGQRIRNTIYF
NA TRBV5-1 CASSTGTSGPQETQYF
NA TRBV3-1/TRBV3-2 CASSHRGMGETQYF
NA TRBV11-2 CASSLRSGTGSGGQYF
NA TRBV24-1 CATSDFGSGGEQFF
few TRBV2 CASERDLNTGELFF
NA TRBV18 CASSIITGTPGETQYF
NA TRBV5-1 CASSHRQGASYNSPLHF
NA TRBV19 CASSSWAPRSGELFF
once TRBV5-1 CASSLGGGAPETQYF
NA TRBV7-6 CASSLGTSGSEQYF